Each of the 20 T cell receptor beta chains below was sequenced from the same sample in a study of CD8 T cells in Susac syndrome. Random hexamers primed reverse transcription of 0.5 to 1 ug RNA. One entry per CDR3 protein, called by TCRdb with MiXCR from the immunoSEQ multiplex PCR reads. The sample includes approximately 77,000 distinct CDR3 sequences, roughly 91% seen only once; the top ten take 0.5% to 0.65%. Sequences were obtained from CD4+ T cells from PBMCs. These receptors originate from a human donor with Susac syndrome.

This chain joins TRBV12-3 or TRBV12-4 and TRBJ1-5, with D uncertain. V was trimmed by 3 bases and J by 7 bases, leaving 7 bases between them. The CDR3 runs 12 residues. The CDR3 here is CASSFREQPQHF. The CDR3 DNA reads TGTGCCAGCAGTTTCCGAGAGCAGCCCCAGCATTTT.

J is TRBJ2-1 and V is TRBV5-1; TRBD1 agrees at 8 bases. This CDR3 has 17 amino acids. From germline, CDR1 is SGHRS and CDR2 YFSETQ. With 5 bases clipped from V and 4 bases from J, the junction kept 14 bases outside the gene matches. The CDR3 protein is CASRPNPGTGVYNEQFF. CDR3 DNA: TGCGCCAGCAGACCAAACCCCGGGACAGGAGTGTACAATGAGCAGTTCTTC.

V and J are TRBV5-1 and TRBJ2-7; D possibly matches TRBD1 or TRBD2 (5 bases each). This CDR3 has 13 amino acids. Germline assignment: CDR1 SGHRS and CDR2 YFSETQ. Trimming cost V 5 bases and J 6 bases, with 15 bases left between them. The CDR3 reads CASSGGFHSEQYF. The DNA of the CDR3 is TGCGCCAGCAGTGGGGGTTTTCACTCCGAGCAGTACTTC.

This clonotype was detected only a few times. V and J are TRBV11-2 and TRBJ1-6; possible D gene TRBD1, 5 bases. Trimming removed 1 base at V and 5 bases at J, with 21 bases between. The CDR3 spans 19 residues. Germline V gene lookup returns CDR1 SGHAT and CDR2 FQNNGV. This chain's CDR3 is CASSLVGQALRKNNSPLHF. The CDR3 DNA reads TGTGCCAGCAGCTTAGTGGGGCAGGCCCTCCGAAAGAATAATTCACCCCTCCACTTT.

The CDR3 nucleotides read TGTGCCAGCAGTGAAGGGACAGCCAATTCGGAGCCCCAGTACTTC. It encodes CASSEGTANSEPQYF. This rearrangement joins TRBV7-3 to TRBJ2-5, with TRBD1 identical over 7 bases. Germline values: CDR1 SGHTA, CDR2 FQGTGA. J was trimmed by 9 bases and V by 6 bases; bases with no gene match: 16. This CDR3 spans 15 amino acids.

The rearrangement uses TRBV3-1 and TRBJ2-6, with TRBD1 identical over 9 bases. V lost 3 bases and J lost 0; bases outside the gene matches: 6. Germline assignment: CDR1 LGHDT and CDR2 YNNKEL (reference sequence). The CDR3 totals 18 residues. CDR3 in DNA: TGTGCCAGCAGCCACTGGGACAGGGTATTCTCTGGGGCCAACGTCCTGACTTTC. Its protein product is CASSHWDRVFSGANVLTF.

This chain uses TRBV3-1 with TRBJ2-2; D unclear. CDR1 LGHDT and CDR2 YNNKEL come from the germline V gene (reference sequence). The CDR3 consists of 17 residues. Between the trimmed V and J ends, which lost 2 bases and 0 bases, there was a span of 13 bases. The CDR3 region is CASSQRDPGTNTGELFF. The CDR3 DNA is TGTGCCAGCAGCCAAAGAGACCCTGGAACGAACACCGGGGAGCTGTTTTTT.

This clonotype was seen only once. The CDR3 sequence: CASRIPLATGELFF. Here the CDR3 DNA reads TGTGCCAGCAGAATACCTCTAGCGACCGGGGAGCTGTTTTTT. This rearrangement joins TRBV2 to TRBJ2-2, with D maybe TRBD2 (6 bases). Trimming pared 6 bases from V and 5 bases from J, leaving 13 bases between. The CDR3 consists of 14 residues. Germline V gives CDR1 SNHLY, CDR2 FYNNEI.

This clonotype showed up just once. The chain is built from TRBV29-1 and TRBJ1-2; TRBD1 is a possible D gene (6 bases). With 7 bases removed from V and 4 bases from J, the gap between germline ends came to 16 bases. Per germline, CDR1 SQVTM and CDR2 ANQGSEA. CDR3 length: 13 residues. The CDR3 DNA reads TGCAGCGGGATGGACAGCAGCGGCTATGGCTACACCTTC. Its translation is CSGMDSSGYGYTF.

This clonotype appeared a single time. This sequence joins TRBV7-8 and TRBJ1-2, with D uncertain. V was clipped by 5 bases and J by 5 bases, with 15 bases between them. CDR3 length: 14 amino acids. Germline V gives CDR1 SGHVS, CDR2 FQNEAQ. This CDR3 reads CASSPMEIIYGYTF. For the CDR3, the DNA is TGTGCCAGCAGCCCGATGGAGATCATTTATGGCTACACCTTC.

CDR3 nucleotide sequence: TGTGCCAGCAGCCAAAAAGGTGTTCCCTATGGCTACACCTTC. Protein sequence: CASSQKGVPYGYTF. The V and J genes are TRBV3-1 and TRBJ1-2; no clear D gene. Germline loops: CDR1 LGHDT, CDR2 YNNKEL (reference sequence). CDR3 length: 14 residues. Trimming took 2 bases from V and 4 from J, leaving 11 bases between them.

The CDR3: CASSHGTGAKKLFF. In DNA form, the CDR3 reads TGTGCCAGCAGCCATGGGACAGGGGCGAAAAAACTGTTTTTT. The rearrangement links TRBV3-1 to TRBJ1-4; TRBD1 matches 10 bases. The CDR3 has 14 residues. The trim removed 3 bases at V and 9 bases at J, leaving 4 bases unmatched. Germline assignment: CDR1 LGHDT and CDR2 YNNKEL (reference sequence).

CDR3 amino acids: CATSRDRWAGEKLFF. DNA of the CDR3: TGTGCCACCAGCAGAGATCGATGGGCAGGTGAAAAACTGTTTTTT. V gene TRBV15 combines with J gene TRBJ1-4; D call uncertain. CDR3 length: 15 amino acids. CDR1 LNHNV and CDR2 YYDKDF come from the germline V gene (reference sequence). The V gene lost 0 bases and the J gene lost 7 bases, with 12 bases spanning the gap.

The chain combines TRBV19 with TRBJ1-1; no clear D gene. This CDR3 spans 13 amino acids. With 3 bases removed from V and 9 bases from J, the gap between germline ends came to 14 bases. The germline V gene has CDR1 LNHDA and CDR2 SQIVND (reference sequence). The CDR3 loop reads CASSILAKGKAFF. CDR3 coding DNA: TGTGCCAGTAGTATTTTGGCAAAGGGAAAAGCTTTCTTT.

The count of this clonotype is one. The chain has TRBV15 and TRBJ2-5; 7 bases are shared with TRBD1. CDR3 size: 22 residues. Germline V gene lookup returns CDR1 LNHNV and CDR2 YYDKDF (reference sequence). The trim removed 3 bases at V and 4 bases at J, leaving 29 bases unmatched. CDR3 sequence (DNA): TGTGCCACCAGCAGGAAGAGTCCCCTTCGTACAGGGGCCGGGTTTTTGAGAGAGACCCAGTACTTC. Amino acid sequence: CATSRKSPLRTGAGFLRETQYF.

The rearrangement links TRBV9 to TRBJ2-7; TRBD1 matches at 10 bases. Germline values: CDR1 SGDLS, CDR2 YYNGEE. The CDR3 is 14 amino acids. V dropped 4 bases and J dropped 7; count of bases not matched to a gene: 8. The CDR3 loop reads CASSQGQGRQEQYF. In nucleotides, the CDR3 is TGTGCCAGCAGCCAGGGACAGGGGCGGCAGGAGCAGTACTTC.

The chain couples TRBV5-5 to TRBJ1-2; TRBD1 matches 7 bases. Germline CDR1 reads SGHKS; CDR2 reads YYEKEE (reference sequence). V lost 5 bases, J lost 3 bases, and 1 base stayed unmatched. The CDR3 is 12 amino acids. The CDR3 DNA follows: TGTGCCAGCAGGCAGGGGGACTATGGCTACACCTTC. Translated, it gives CASRQGDYGYTF.

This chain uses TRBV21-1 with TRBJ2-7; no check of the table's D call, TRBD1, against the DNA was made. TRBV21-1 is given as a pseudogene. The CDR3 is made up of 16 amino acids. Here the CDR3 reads CASRGDKTGVKYEQYF. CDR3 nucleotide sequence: TGTGCCAGCAGGGGAGATAAGACAGGGGTGAAGTACGAGCAGTACTTC.

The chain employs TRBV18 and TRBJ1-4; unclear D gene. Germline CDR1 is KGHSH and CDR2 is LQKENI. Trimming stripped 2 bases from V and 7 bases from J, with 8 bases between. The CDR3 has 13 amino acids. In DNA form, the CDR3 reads TGTGCCAGCTCACCAGGGGTTGGTGAAAAACTGTTTTTT. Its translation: CASSPGVGEKLFF.

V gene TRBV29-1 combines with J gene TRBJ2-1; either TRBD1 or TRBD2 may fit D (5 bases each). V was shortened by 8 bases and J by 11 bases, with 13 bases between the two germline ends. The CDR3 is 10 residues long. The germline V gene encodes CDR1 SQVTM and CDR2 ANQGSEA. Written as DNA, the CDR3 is TGCAGCTTAGGACGGGGCCAGCAGTTCTTC. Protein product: CSLGRGQQFF.